A single sample is the source of the 9 T cell receptor beta chains below, sequenced in a study of T cell responses to AZD1222 COVID-19 vaccine. TCRdb keeps only in-frame clones here, not all; method: immunoSEQ multiplex PCR. The table shows about 53,000 clones, with roughly 83% occurring only once. Sequenced here: peripheral blood, sampled on day 0 of AZD1222 vaccination. These receptors came from an adult in good health.

J is TRBJ1-1 and V is TRBV7-9; D remains ambiguous. Germline-derived CDR1 and CDR2 are SEHNR and FQNEAQ (reference sequence). V gave up 6 bases and J gave up 2 bases, with 10 bases separating them. CDR3 size: 13 residues. The CDR3 loop is CASRWTSNTEAFF. Written as DNA, the CDR3 is TGTGCCAGCAGATGGACGTCAAACACTGAAGCTTTCTTT.

The V and J genes are TRBV25-1 and TRBJ1-2; D not certain. Looked up from germline, CDR1 is MGHDK and CDR2 is SYGVNS. Trimming left V 2 bases short and J 8 bases short, with 12 bases between. The CDR3 spans 13 residues. For the CDR3, the DNA is TGTGCCAGCAGTGAACCTGGGCTTGACGGCTACACCTTC. As protein: CASSEPGLDGYTF.

The rearrangement links TRBV9 to TRBJ2-1; 12 bases are a match to TRBD2. The V segment lost 3 bases and the J segment 9 bases; nucleotides outside the gene matches: 10. The CDR3 runs 16 residues. CDR1 is SGDLS, CDR2 YYNGEE, per germline. Written as DNA, the CDR3 is TGTGCCAGCAGCGCTAGCGGGAGGGCGGACTTGGGTGAGCAGTTCTTC. This gives the protein CASSASGRADLGEQFF.

This clone was detected only once. The chain uses TRBV6-5 and TRBJ1-3, with D unclear. The V gene's germline CDR1 is MNHEY and CDR2 SVGAGI. V lost 5 bases, J lost 4 bases, and 15 bases lay in between. CDR3 length equals 15 residues. The CDR3 sequence is CASSPPGSLGNTIYF. The CDR3 DNA reads as TGTGCCAGCAGTCCACCCGGGAGCCTGGGAAACACCATATATTTT.

This clone showed up just once. The sample contains more than one DNA sequence encoding this CDR3. The V and J genes are TRBV7-2 and TRBJ1-1; possible D gene TRBD1, 6 bases. V shed 2 bases and J shed 5 bases, with 12 bases lying between them. The length of the CDR3 is 14 residues. Germline V lookup: CDR1 SGHTA, CDR2 FQGNSA. This chain's CDR3 is CASSLQGRGTEAFF. The CDR3 bases are TGTGCCAGCAGCTTACAGGGGCGCGGTACTGAAGCTTTCTTT.

This clone showed up just a few times. This sequence joins TRBV12-3 or TRBV12-4 and TRBJ2-2; no reliable D call. CDR3 length: 13 residues. Trimming pared 8 bases from V and 0 bases from J, leaving 7 bases between. This chain's CDR3 is CASLETNTGELFF. DNA of the CDR3: TGTGCCAGCCTCGAGACGAACACCGGGGAGCTGTTTTTT.

The genes are TRBV28 and TRBJ2-1; TRBD2 matches at 9 bases. Germline CDR1 and CDR2: MDHEN and SYDVKM. V lost 3 bases and J lost 5; bases outside the gene matches: 2. The CDR3 totals 14 residues. CDR3 DNA: TGTGCCAGCAGTTTCCCTAGCGGGAACAATGAGCAGTTCTTC. Translating gives CASSFPSGNNEQFF. Full variable domain (outside the CDR3, taken from reference TRBV28 and TRBJ2-1): DVKVTQSSRYLVKRTGEKVFLECVQDMDHENMFWYRQDPGLGLRLIYFSYDVKMKEKGDIPEGYSVSREKKERFSLILESASTNQTSMYLCASSFPSGNNEQFFGPGTRLTVL.

V usage is TRBV28 and J usage is TRBJ2-5; D is uncertain. CDR1 is MDHEN and CDR2 is SYDVKM in the germline V gene. The germline V and J ends were trimmed by 6 bases and 1 base, with 3 bases remaining between them. The length of the CDR3 is 11 residues. CDR3 coding DNA: TGTGCCAGCAGCTTCCAAGAGACCCAGTACTTC. As protein: CASSFQETQYF.

The chain combines TRBV7-8 with TRBJ2-4; the D gene is possibly TRBD1 (5 bases). V lost 0 bases and J 1 base, leaving 10 bases between the germline ends. The CDR3 length is 16 residues. Germline V gene data show CDR1 as SGHVS and CDR2 as FQNEAQ. The CDR3 DNA reads as TGTGCCAGCAGCTTAGCGACACAGGCGGCCAAAAACATTCAGTACTTC. Translation: CASSLATQAAKNIQYF.